Shown below are 10 T cell receptor beta chains from a single sample sequenced in a study of CXCR3 chemokines and chemotherapy response in bladder cancer. MiXCR, applied by TCRdb to the PCR reads, yields one record per CDR3 protein. The table shows a few thousand distinct CDR3 sequences, with 7.4% occurring only once. Sampling was done from a patient whose treatment included neoadjuvant chemotherapy. Receptors were obtained from a human donor with bladder cancer that responded to neoadjuvant chemotherapy.

The sample holds a few counts of this clonotype. The J gene is TRBJ1-6, the V gene TRBV28, with D perhaps TRBD1 (6 bases). The germline V gene has CDR1 MDHEN and CDR2 SYDVKM. This CDR3 comprises 15 residues. V dropped 6 bases and J dropped 7 bases, with 16 bases sitting between them. CDR3 bases: TGTGCCAGCAGCACCGGGGCCAGGGGAAATTCACCCCTCCACTTT. This gives the protein CASSTGARGNSPLHF.

The table lists this clonotype with many counts. The rearrangement uses TRBV30 and TRBJ1-1; no clear D gene. The CDR3 consists of 12 residues. The V gene's germline CDR1 is GTSNPN and CDR2 SVGIG (reference sequence). V was cut by 4 bases and J by 0 bases, with 6 bases left in between. CDR3 sequence reads: CAWIRVNTEAFF. The CDR3 DNA sequence: TGTGCCTGGATAAGGGTGAACACTGAAGCTTTCTTT.

Judged by abundance, this clonotype is medium-sized. The rearrangement uses TRBV6-5 and TRBJ2-7; 7 nucleotides match TRBD2. Unmatched junction bases numbered 7, after V lost 1 base and J lost 1 base. The CDR3 sequence is 16 residues long. Germline lookup yields CDR1 MNHEY and CDR2 SVGAGI. The CDR3 coding sequence is TGTGCCAGCAGTTACTATAGCGGGTCTGGGTCCTACGAGCAGTACTTC. This sequence encodes CASSYYSGSGSYEQYF.

Sample share makes this clonotype medium-sized. The rearrangement joins TRBV6-5 to TRBJ2-1, with 7 bases fitting TRBD2. With 7 bases clipped from V and 7 bases from J, the junction kept 4 bases outside the gene matches. Germline CDR1 MNHEY, CDR2 SVGAGI. CDR3 size: 12 residues. The DNA of the CDR3 is TGTGCCAGCACAACCGGGGGGAATGAGCAGTTCTTC. Translating it yields CASTTGGNEQFF.

By sample share, this clonotype is large. This chain joins TRBV6-1 and TRBJ1-1, with no clear D. The CDR3 length is 13 residues. The germline V gene encodes CDR1 MNHNS and CDR2 SASEGT. Trimming cost V 2 bases and J 8 bases, with 12 bases left between them. CDR3 sequence (DNA): TGTGCCAGCAGTGAAACCGGACTGACAGAAGCTTTCTTT. This codes for CASSETGLTEAFF.

In this sample, this clonotype is medium-sized. V is TRBV7-2 and J is TRBJ2-7, with 9 bases aligning to TRBD1. CDR1 is SGHTA, CDR2 FQGNSA, per germline. After removal of 5 bases from V and 6 bases from J, the junction contained 8 bases not matched to a gene. The CDR3 contains 14 residues. CDR3 amino acids: CASSPGTGISEQYF. DNA of the CDR3: TGTGCCAGCAGCCCGGGGACAGGGATAAGCGAGCAGTACTTC.

This clonotype was detected ten times or more. The chain employs TRBV6-5 and TRBJ2-7, with D unresolved. The CDR3 totals 14 residues. The ends were cut back, 0 bases at V and 4 bases at J, with 10 bases in the middle. Germline values: CDR1 MNHEY, CDR2 SVGAGI. The DNA for the CDR3 is TGTGCCAGCAGTTACTCGAGGCAGGAGTACGAGCAGTACTTC. This encodes CASSYSRQEYEQYF.

This clonotype was detected many times. The chain links TRBV12-3 or TRBV12-4 to TRBJ1-3; perhaps TRBD1 as D (5 bases). Trimming took 3 bases from V and 3 from J, leaving 12 bases between them. The CDR3 is 15 residues long. CDR3 DNA: TGTGCCAGCAGTTTCCCCTCAGGGAGTGGAAACACCATATATTTT. This gives the protein CASSFPSGSGNTIYF.

This clonotype was picked up many times. The chain links TRBV18 to TRBJ2-3, with TRBD2 matching over 7 bases. The CDR3 loop spans 14 amino acids. CDR1 and CDR2 (germline): KGHSH, LQKENI. Trimming at V came to 3 bases and at J to 1 base, leaving 1 base not matched to a gene. CDR3 loop: CASSPTSGTDTQYF. CDR3 nucleotides: TGTGCCAGCTCACCTACTAGCGGCACAGATACGCAGTATTTT. The complete variable domain, with remaining parts taken from reference TRBV18 and TRBJ2-3, reads NAGVMQNPRHLVRRRGQEARLRCSPMKGHSHVYWYRQLPEEGLKFMVYLQKENIIDESGMPKERFSAEFPKEGPSILRIQQVVRGDSAAYFCASSPTSGTDTQYFGPGTRLTVL.

This clonotype was found a few times. The J gene is TRBJ2-7, the V gene TRBV7-9; D unclear. The germline V and J ends were trimmed by 0 bases and 5 bases, with 17 bases remaining between them. Germline lookup yields CDR1 SEHNR and CDR2 FQNEAQ (reference sequence). The CDR3 has 16 residues. CDR3 sequence reads: CASSLAPLPKGDEQYF. The CDR3 coding sequence is TGTGCCAGCAGCTTAGCTCCCCTGCCGAAGGGCGACGAGCAGTACTTC.